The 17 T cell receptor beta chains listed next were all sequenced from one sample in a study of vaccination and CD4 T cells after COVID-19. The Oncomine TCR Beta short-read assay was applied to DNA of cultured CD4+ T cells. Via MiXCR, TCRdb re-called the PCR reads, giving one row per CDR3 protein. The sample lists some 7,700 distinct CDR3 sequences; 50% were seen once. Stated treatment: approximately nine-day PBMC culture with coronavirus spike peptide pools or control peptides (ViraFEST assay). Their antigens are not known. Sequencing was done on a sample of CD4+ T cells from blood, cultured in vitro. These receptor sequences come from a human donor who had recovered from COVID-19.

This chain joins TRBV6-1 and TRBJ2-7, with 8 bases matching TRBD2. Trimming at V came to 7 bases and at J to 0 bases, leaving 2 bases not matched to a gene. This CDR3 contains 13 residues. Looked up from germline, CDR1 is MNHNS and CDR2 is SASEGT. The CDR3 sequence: CASTGTSSYEQYF. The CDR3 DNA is TGTGCCAGCACCGGGACTAGCTCCTACGAGCAGTACTTC.

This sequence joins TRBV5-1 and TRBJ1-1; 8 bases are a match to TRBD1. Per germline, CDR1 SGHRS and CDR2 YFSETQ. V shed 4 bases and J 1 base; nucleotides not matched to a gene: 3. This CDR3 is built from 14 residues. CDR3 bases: TGCGCCAGCAGCGAACAGGGGGGGAACACTGAAGCTTTCTTT. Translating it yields CASSEQGGNTEAFF.

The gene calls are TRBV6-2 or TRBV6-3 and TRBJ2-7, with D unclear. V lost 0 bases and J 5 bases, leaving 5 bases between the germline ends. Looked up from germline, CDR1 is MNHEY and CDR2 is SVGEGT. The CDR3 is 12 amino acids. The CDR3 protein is CASSYSNHEQYF. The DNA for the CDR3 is TGTGCCAGCAGTTACTCGAACCACGAGCAGTACTTC.

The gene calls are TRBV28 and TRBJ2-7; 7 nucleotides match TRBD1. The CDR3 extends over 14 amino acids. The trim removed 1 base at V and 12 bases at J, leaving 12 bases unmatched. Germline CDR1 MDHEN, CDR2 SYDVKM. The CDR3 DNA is TGTGCCAGCAGTTTATCAGGGGGTCGTCTCCAAGGGTACTTC. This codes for CASSLSGGRLQGYF. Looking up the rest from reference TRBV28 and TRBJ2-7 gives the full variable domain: DVKVTQSSRYLVKRTGEKVFLECVQDMDHENMFWYRQDPGLGLRLIYFSYDVKMKEKGDIPEGYSVSREKKERFSLILESASTNQTSMYLCASSLSGGRLQGYFGPGTRLTVT.

CDR3 bases: TGTGCCAGCAGCCCTCTAGCGCTAGATACGCAGTATTTT. Residues: CASSPLALDTQYF. The rearrangement uses TRBV5-8 and TRBJ2-3, with D possibly being TRBD2 (6 bases). CDR3 length: 13 residues. Germline V CDR1 and CDR2: SGHTS, YDEGEE. V lost 4 bases, J lost 5 bases, and 11 bases lay in between.

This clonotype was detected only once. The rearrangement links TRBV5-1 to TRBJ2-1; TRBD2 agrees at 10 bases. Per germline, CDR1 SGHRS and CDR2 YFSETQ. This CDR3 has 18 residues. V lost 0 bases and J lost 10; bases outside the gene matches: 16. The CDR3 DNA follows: TGCGCCAGCAGCTTGGTTGGGGTTACTAGCGGGGCGCCGGGAGAGCAGTTCTTC. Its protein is CASSLVGVTSGAPGEQFF.

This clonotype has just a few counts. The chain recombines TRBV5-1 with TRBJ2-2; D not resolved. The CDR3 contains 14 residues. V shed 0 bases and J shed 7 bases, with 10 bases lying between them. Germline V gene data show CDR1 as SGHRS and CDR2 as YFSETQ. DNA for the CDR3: TGCGCCAGCAGCTTGGGGTCTTCCGGCGGGGAGCTGTTTTTT. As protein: CASSLGSSGGELFF.

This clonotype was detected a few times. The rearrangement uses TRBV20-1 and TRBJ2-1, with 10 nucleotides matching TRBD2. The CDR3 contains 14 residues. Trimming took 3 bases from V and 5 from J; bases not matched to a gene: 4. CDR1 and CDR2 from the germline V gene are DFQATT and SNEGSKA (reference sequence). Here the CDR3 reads CSARRTSGNNEQFF. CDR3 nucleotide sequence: TGCAGTGCTAGGAGGACTAGCGGCAACAATGAGCAGTTCTTC.

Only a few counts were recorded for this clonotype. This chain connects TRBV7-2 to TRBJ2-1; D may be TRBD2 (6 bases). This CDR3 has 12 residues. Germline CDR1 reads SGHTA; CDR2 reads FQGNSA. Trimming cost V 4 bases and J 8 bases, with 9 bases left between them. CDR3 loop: CASSWGLYEQFF. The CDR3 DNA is TGTGCCAGCAGCTGGGGACTTTATGAGCAGTTCTTC.

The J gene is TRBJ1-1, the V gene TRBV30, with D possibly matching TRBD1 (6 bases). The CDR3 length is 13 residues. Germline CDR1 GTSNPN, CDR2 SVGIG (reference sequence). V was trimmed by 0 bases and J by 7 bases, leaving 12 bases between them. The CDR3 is CAWSVRGRYEAFF. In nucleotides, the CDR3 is TGTGCCTGGAGTGTAAGGGGGAGATATGAAGCTTTCTTT.

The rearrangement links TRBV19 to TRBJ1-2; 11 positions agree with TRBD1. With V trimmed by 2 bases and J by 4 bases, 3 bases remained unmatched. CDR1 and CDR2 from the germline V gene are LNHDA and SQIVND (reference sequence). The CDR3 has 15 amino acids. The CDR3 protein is CASSITDRGLYGYTF. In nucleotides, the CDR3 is TGTGCCAGTAGTATAACGGACAGGGGGCTCTATGGCTACACCTTC.

The CDR3 is CSARDRGKSEQFF. DNA of the CDR3: TGCAGTGCTAGGGACAGGGGGAAGAGTGAGCAGTTCTTC. V and J are TRBV20-1 and TRBJ2-1, with TRBD1 matching 10 bases. Germline CDR1 and CDR2: DFQATT and SNEGSKA (reference sequence). The junction had 5 bases not matched to a gene; V was cut back by 3 bases and J by 9 bases. The CDR3 loop spans 13 amino acids.

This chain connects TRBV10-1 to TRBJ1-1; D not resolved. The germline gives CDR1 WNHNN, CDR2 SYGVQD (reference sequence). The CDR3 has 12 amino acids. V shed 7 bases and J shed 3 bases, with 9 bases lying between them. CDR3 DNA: TGCGCCAGCAAAAAGGCGGACACTGAAGCTTTCTTT. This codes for CASKKADTEAFF.

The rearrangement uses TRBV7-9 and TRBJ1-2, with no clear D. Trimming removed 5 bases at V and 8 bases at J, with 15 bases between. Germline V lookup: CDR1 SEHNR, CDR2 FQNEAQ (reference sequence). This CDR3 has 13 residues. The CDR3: CASSPGVAFGYTF. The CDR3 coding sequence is TGTGCCAGCAGCCCCGGAGTAGCTTTCGGCTACACCTTC.

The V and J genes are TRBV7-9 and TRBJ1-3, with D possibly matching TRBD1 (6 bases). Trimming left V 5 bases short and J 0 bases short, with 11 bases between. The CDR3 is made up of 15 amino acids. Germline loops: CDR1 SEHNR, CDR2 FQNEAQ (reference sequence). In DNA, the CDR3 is TGTGCCAGCAGCCTCGGGACACCCTCTGGAAACACCATATATTTT. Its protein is CASSLGTPSGNTIYF.

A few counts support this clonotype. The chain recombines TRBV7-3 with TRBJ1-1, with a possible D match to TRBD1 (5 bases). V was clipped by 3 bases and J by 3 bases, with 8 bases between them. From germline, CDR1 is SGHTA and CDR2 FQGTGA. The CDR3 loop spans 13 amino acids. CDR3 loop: CASSFGRDTEAFF. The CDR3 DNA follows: TGTGCCAGCAGCTTCGGCAGGGACACTGAAGCTTTCTTT.

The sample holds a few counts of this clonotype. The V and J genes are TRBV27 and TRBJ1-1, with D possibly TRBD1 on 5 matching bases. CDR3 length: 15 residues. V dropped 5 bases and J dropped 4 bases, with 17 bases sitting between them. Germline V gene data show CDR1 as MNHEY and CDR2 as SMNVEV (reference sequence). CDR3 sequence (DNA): TGTGCCAGCAGTCTCCGGGACTTCGGGGCCACTGAAGCTTTCTTT. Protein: CASSLRDFGATEAFF.